This passage covers 4 T cell receptor beta chains from one sample sequenced in a study of blood T cell repertoires in COVID-19. Profiled with immunoSEQ multiplex PCR; TCRdb holds only in-frame clones, not every one. The sample holds fewer than 350,000 clones, roughly 87% seen once. Sample: peripheral blood. Every receptor here comes from a woman aged 55-69 years with COVID-19, enrolled during active disease.

The chain recombines TRBV7-6 with TRBJ1-5; D gene unclear. Germline CDR1 SGHVS, CDR2 FNYEAQ. V lost 4 bases, J lost 4 bases, and 8 bases lay in between. There are 13 residues in the CDR3. In nucleotides, the CDR3 is TGTGCCAGCAGCTCCGTCCTAAATCAGCCCCAGCATTTT. Protein product: CASSSVLNQPQHF. Full variable domain (rest looked up from reference TRBV7-6 and TRBJ1-5): GAGVSQSPRYKVTKRGQDVALRCDPISGHVSLYWYRQALGQGPEFLTYFNYEAQQDKSGLPNDRFSAERPEGSISTLTIQRTEQRDSAMYRCASSSVLNQPQHFGDGTRLSIL.

The chain links TRBV2 to TRBJ2-5; 11 bases are a match to TRBD2. Germline CDR1 is SNHLY and CDR2 is FYNNEI. CDR3 size: 15 residues. V was pared by 2 bases and J by 5 bases, with 4 bases of the junction left unmatched. As DNA, the CDR3 is TGTGCCAGCAGTGAACTAGCGGGGGGCCGGGAGACCCAGTACTTC. Translation: CASSELAGGRETQYF. The full variable domain, with the rest looked up from reference TRBV2 and TRBJ2-5, is EPEVTQTPSHQVTQMGQEVILRCVPISNHLYFYWYRQILGQKVEFLVSFYNNEISEKSEIFDDQFSVERPDGSNFTLKIRSTKLEDSAMYFCASSELAGGRETQYFGPGTRLLVL.

J is TRBJ1-4 and V is TRBV9; 10 nucleotides agree with TRBD1. This CDR3 has 15 residues. Germline V gene lookup returns CDR1 SGDLS and CDR2 YYNGEE. The trim removed 4 bases at V and 6 bases at J, leaving 6 bases unmatched. The CDR3 region is CASSSRTGGYEKLFF. The CDR3 coding sequence is TGTGCCAGCAGCTCCCGGACAGGGGGATATGAAAAACTGTTTTTT.

This clone appeared once. The gene calls are TRBV7-9 and TRBJ2-2; D possibly corresponds to TRBD2 (5 bases). CDR1 is SEHNR and CDR2 is FQNEAQ in the germline V gene (reference sequence). The CDR3 extends over 14 amino acids. V was shortened by 3 bases and J by 7 bases, with 12 bases between the two germline ends. This CDR3 reads CASSLLTRGGELFF. The CDR3 region has the DNA TGTGCCAGCAGCTTGCTAACTAGAGGCGGGGAGCTGTTTTTT.